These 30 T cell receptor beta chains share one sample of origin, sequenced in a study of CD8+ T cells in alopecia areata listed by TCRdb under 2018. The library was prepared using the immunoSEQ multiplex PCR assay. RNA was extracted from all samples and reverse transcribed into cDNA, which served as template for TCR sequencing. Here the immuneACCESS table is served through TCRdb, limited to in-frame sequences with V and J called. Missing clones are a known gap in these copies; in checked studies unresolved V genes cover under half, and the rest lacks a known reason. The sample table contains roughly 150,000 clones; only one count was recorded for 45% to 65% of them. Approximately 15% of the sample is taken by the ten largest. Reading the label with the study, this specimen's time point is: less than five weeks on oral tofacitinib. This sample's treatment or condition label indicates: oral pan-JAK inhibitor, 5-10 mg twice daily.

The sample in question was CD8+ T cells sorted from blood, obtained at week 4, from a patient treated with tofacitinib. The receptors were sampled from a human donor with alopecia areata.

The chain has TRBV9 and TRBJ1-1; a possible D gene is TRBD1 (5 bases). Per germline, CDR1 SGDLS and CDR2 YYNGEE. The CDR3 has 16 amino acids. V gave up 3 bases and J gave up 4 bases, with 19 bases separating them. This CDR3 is CASSAGYQGESTEAFF. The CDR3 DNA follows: TGTGCCAGCAGCGCCGGTTACCAGGGCGAAAGCACTGAAGCTTTCTTT.

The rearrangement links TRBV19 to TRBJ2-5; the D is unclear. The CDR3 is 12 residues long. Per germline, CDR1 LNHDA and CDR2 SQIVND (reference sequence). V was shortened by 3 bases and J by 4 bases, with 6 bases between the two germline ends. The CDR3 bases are TGTGCCAGTAGTATTATCGGAGAGACCCAGTACTTC. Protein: CASSIIGETQYF.

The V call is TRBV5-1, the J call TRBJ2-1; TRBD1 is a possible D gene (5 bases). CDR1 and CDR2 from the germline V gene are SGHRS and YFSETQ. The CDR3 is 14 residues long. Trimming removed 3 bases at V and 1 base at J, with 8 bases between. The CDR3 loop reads CASSSRVSYNEQFF. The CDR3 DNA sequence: TGCGCCAGCAGCTCCAGGGTATCCTACAATGAGCAGTTCTTC.

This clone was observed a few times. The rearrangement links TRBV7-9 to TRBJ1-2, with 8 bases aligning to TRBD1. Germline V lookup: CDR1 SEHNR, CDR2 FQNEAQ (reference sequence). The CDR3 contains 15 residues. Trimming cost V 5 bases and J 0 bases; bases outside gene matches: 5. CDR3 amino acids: CASSHGTGANYGYTF. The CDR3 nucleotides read TGTGCCAGCAGCCACGGGACAGGAGCTAACTATGGCTACACCTTC.

The chain's CDR3 is CASSYQGMEPQHF. The CDR3 nucleotides are TGTGCCAGCAGTTACCAGGGAATGGAGCCCCAGCATTTT. V and J are TRBV6-5 and TRBJ1-5; D possibly corresponds to TRBD1 (5 bases). Trimming shortened V by 2 bases and J by 8 bases, and 10 bases separated the two germline ends. This CDR3 is built from 13 residues. CDR1 and CDR2 (germline): MNHEY, SVGAGI.

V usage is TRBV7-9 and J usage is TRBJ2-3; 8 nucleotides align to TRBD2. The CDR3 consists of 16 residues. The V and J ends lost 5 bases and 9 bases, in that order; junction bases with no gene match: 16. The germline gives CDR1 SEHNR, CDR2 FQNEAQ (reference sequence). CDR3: CASSPRTGGAVRTQYF. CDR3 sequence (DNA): TGTGCCAGCAGCCCAAGGACCGGGGGGGCGGTGAGGACGCAGTATTTT.

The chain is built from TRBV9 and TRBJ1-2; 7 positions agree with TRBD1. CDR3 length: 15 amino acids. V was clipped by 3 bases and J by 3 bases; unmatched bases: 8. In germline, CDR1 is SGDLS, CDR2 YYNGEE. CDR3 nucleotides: TGTGCCAGCAGCGGATACAGGGGTAGCGACTATGGCTACACCTTC. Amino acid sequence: CASSGYRGSDYGYTF.

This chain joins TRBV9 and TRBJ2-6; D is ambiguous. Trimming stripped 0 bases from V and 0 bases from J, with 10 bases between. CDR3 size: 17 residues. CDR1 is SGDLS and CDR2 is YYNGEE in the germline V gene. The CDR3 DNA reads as TGTGCCAGCAGCGTAGATGTGAAAACCTCTGGGGCCAACGTCCTGACTTTC. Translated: CASSVDVKTSGANVLTF.

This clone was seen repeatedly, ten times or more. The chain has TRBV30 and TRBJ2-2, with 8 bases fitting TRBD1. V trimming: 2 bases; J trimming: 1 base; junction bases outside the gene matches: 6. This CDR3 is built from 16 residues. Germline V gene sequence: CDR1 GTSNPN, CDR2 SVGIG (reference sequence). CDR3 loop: CAWSRGQEKNTGELFF. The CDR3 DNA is TGTGCCTGGAGTCGGGGACAGGAGAAGAACACCGGGGAGCTGTTTTTT.

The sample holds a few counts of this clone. CDR3 sequence (DNA): TGTGCCACCAGCAAGGGACGGATGAACACTGAAGCTTTCTTT. Amino acids: CATSKGRMNTEAFF. This rearrangement joins TRBV15 to TRBJ1-1, with D possibly being TRBD1 (5 bases). Between the trimmed V and J ends, which lost 4 bases and 0 bases, there was a span of 9 bases. The CDR3 covers 14 residues. Germline V gives CDR1 LNHNV, CDR2 YYDKDF (reference sequence).

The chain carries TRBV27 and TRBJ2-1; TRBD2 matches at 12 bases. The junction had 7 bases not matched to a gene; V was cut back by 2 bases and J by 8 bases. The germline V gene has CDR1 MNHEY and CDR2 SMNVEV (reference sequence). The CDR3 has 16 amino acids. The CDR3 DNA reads TGTGCCAGCAGTTTAGTCCTAGCGGGGGGGCCCTATGAGCAGTTCTTC. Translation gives CASSLVLAGGPYEQFF.

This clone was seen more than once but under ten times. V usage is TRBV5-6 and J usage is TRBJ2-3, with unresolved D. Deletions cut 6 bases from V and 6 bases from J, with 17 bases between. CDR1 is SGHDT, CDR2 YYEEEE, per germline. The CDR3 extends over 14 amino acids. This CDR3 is CASILSHSLDTQYF. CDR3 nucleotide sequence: TGTGCCAGCATCCTAAGCCATTCGTTGGATACGCAGTATTTT.

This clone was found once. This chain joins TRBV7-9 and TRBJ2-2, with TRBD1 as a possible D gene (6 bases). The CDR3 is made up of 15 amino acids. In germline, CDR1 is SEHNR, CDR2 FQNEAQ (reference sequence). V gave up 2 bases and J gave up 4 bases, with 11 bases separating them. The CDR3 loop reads CASSLHRTATGELFF. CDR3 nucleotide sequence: TGTGCCAGCAGCTTACACAGGACAGCCACCGGGGAGCTGTTTTTT.

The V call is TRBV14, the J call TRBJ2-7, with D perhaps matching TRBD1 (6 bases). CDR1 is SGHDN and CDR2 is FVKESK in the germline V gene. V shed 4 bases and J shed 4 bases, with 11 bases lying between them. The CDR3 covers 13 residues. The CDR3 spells CASSPGHPYEQYF. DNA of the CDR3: TGTGCCAGCAGCCCGGGACACCCGTACGAGCAGTACTTC. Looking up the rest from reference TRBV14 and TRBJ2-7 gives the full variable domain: EAGVTQFPSHSVIEKGQTVTLRCDPISGHDNLYWYRRVMGKEIKFLLHFVKESKQDESGMPNNRFLAERTGGTYSTLKVQPAELEDSGVYFCASSPGHPYEQYFGPGTRLTVT.

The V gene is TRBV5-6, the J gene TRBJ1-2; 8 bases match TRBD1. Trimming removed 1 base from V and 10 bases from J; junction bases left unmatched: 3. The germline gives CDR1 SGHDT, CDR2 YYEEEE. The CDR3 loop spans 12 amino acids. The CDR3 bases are TGTGCCAGCAGCTTGACAGGGGGACCCTACACCTTC. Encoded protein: CASSLTGGPYTF.

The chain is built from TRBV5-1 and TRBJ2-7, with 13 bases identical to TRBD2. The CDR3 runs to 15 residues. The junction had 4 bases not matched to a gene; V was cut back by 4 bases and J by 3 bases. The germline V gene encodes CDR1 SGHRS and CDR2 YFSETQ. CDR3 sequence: CASSQGLAGVYEQYF. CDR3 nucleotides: TGCGCCAGCAGCCAAGGACTAGCGGGGGTCTACGAGCAGTACTTC.

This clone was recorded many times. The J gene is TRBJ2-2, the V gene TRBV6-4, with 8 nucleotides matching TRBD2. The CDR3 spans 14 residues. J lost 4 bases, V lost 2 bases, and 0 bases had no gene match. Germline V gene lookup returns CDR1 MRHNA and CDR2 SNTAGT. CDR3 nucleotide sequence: TGTGCCAGCAGTGACGGACTAGCCACCGGGGAGCTGTTTTTT. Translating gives CASSDGLATGELFF.

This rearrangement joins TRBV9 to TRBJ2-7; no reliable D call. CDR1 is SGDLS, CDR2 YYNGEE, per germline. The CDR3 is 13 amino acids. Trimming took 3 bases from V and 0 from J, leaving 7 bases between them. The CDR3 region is CASSGRGSYEQYF. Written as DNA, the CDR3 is TGTGCCAGCAGCGGGCGAGGCTCCTACGAGCAGTACTTC.

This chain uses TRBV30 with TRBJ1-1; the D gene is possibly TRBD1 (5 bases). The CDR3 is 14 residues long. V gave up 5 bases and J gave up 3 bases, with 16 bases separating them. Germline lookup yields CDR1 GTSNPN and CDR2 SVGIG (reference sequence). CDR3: CAWVYNRRDTEAFF. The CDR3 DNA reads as TGTGCCTGGGTTTACAACAGGAGGGACACTGAAGCTTTCTTT. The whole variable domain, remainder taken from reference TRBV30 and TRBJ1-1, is SQTIHQWPATLVQPVGSPLSLECTVEGTSNPNLYWYRQAAGRGLQLLFYSVGIGQISSEVPQNLSASRPQDRQFILSSKKLLLSDSGFYLCAWVYNRRDTEAFFGQGTRLTVV.

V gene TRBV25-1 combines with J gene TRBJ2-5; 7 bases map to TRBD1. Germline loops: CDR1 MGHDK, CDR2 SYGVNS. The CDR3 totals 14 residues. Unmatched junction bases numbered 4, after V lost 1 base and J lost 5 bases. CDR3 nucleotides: TGTGCCAGCAGTGAATTTGGCAGGGGGGAGACCCAGTACTTC. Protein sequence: CASSEFGRGETQYF.

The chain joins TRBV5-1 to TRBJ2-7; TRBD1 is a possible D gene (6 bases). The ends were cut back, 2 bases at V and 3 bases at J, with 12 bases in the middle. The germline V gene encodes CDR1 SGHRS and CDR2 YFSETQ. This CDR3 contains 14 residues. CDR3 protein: CASSFRTGLYEQYF. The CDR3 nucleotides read TGCGCCAGCAGCTTCCGAACAGGGCTCTACGAGCAGTACTTC. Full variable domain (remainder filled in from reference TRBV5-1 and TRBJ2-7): KAGVTQTPRYLIKTRGQQVTLSCSPISGHRSVSWYQQTPGQGLQFLFEYFSETQRNKGNFPGRFSGRQFSNSRSEMNVSTLELGDSALYLCASSFRTGLYEQYFGPGTRLTVT.

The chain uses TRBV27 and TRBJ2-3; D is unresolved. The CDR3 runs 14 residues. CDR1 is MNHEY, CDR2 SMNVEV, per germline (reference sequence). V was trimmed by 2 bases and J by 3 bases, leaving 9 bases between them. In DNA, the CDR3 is TGTGCCAGCAGTTTACTAGTAGGGACAGATACGCAGTATTTT. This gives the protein CASSLLVGTDTQYF.

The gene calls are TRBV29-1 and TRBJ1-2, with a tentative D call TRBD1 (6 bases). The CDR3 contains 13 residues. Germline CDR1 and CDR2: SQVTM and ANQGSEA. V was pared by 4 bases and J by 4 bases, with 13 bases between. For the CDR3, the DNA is TGCAGCGTTGGGGCAGGGGAAACCTATGGCTACACCTTC. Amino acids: CSVGAGETYGYTF.

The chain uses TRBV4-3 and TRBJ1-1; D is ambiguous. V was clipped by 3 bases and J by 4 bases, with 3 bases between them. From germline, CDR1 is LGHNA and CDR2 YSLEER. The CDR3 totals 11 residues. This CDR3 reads CASSQGTEAFF. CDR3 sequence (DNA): TGCGCCAGCAGCCAGGGCACTGAAGCTTTCTTT.

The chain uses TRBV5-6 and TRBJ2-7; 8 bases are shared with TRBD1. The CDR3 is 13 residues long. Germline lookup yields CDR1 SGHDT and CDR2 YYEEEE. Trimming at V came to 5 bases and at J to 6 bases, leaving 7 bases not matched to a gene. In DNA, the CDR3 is TGTGCCAGCAGTCTCCAGGGGGCCGTCGAGCAGTACTTC. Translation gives CASSLQGAVEQYF.

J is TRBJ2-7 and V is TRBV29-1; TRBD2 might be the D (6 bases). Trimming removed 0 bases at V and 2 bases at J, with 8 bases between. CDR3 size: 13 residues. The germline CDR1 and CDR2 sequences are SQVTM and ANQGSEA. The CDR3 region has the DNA TGCAGCGTTGAAGACGGGACTGCCTACGAGCAGTACTTC. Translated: CSVEDGTAYEQYF.

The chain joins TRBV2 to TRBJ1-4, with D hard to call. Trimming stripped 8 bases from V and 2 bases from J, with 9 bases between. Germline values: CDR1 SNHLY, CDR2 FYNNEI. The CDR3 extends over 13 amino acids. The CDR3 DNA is TGTGCCAGCGGGGAGGCGACTAATGAAAAACTGTTTTTT. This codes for CASGEATNEKLFF.

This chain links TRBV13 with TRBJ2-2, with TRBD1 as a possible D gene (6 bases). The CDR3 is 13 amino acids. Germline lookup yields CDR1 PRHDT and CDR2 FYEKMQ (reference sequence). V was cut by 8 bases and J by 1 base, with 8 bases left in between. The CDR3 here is CASEQGNTGELFF. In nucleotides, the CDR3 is TGTGCCAGCGAACAGGGGAACACCGGGGAGCTGTTTTTT.

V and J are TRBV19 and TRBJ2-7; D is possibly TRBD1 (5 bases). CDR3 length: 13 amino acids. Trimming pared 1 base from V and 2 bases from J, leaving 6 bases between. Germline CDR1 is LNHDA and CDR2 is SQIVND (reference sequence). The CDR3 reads CASSIGTTYEQYF. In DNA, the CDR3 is TGTGCCAGTAGTATAGGGACAACCTACGAGCAGTACTTC.

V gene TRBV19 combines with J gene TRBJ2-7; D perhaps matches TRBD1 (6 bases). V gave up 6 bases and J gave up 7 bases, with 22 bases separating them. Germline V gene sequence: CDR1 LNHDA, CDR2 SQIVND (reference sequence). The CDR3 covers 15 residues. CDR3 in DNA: TGTGCCAGTAGCCCCAGCCCGGGACATTTCCAGGAGCAGTACTTC. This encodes CASSPSPGHFQEQYF.